This T cell receptor beta chain is drawn from a study of shared clonotypes between healthy human individuals. Study in general: Researchers assigned three CD4 naive, three CD4 memory, two CD8 naive and one CD8 memory plate to each donor.

DNA at about 0.2 ug, around 30,000 T cell genomes, went into sorted-subset replicate PCRs. TCRdb's copy holds only in-frame clones and misses some; the assay was immunoSEQ multiplex PCR. The sample records 640,000 or so clones, roughly 78% being singletons. About this clone: The antigen is not known.

Study-wide findings and caveats: The study generally estimated greater richness for naive than memory subsets. Sampling involved blood alone; tissue repertoires likely differ.

The source is a woman aged 30 to 39 in good health. What was sequenced was memory CD4+ T cells sorted from blood. The subset was: CD45RA-negative fraction.

The CDR3 reads CASKVPGQRLNQPQHF. The CDR3 DNA reads TGTGCCAGCAAGGTCCCGGGACAGAGGTTAAATCAGCCCCAGCATTTT. This chain connects TRBV28 to TRBJ1-5, with 7 bases aligning to TRBD1. The CDR3 has 16 residues. With 7 bases clipped from V and 4 bases from J, the junction kept 13 bases outside the gene matches. Germline CDR1 is MDHEN and CDR2 is SYDVKM.